The 28 T cell receptor gamma chains given below trace back to one sample, sequenced in a study of gammadelta T cells in human blood. TCRdb reanalyzed the RT-PCR reads using CATT. The profile shows about 280 gamma-chain clones, approximately 2.1% of them singletons. The sample taken for sequencing was Vgamma9Vdelta2 gamma-delta T cells from infant blood. Receptor source: a human donor.

This clone is labeled as large (0.1 to 1%). This sequence is one base from a far larger clone and is likely a read error. Other DNA sequences in the same sample also yield this CDR3. The chain combines TRGV9 with TRGJP. The CDR3 contains 16 residues. V shed 3 bases and J 3 bases; nucleotides not matched to a gene: 2. CDR1 is GITISATS, CDR2 ISYDGTV, per germline (reference sequence). The CDR3 loop is CALWELQELGKKIKVF. In DNA, the CDR3 is TGTGCCTTGTGGGAGCTGCAAGAGTTGGGCAAAAAAATCAAGGTATTT.

By sample fraction, this clone is large. The chain recombines TRGV9 with TRGJ1 or TRGJ2. V lost 0 bases, J lost 10 bases, and 6 bases stayed unmatched. CDR3 length: 12 residues. The V gene's germline CDR1 is GITISATS and CDR2 ISYDGTV (reference sequence). CDR3 DNA: TGTGCCTTGTGGGAGGTGCGTTTGAAGAAACTCTTT. Encoded protein: CALWEVRLKKLF.

Turning to this clone: A read error is the likely source, as a far larger clone sits one nucleotide away. The genes are TRGV10 and TRGJP1. Assignment of the J gene here rests on matching the DNA to germline, because TCRdb gives none. TRGV10 is given ORF status, its function remaining uncertain. The CDR3 sequence is 13 residues long. CDR3 nucleotide sequence: TGTGCTGCGTGGGATACCACTGGCTGGTTCAAGATATTT. It encodes CAAWDTTGWFKIF.

This clone qualifies as large. This chain joins TRGV9 and TRGJ1 or TRGJ2. The V and J ends lost 0 bases and 2 bases, in that order; junction bases with no gene match: 4. Germline V lookup: CDR1 GITISATS, CDR2 ISYDGTV (reference sequence). The CDR3 has 14 amino acids. The CDR3 loop is CALWEVPHYYKKLF. CDR3 nucleotides: TGTGCCTTGTGGGAGGTGCCGCATTATTATAAGAAACTCTTT.

This clone is categorized as medium-sized. This sample also contains other DNA sequences that code for the same CDR3. This sequence joins TRGV9 and TRGJP. This CDR3 has 16 amino acids. V shed 1 base and J 6 bases; nucleotides not matched to a gene: 3. Germline V lookup: CDR1 GITISATS, CDR2 ISYDGTV (reference sequence). For the CDR3, the DNA is TGTGCCTTGTGGGAGGTAGCAGAGTTGGGCAAAAAAATCAAGGTATTT. This codes for CALWEVAELGKKIKVF.

Points on this clone: TCRdb's protein, taken from a much larger clone, differs from this DNA's translation at residue 4, likely owing to a read error; the protein displayed comes from the DNA. The V and J genes are TRGV9 and TRGJP. Germline CDR1 and CDR2: GITISATS and ISYDGTV (reference sequence). With 7 bases clipped from V and 7 bases from J, the junction kept 1 base outside the gene matches. CDR3 length equals 13 residues. CDR3 protein: CALCELGKKIKVF. The CDR3 bases are TGTGCCTTGTGTGAGTTGGGCAAAAAAATCAAGGTATTT.

This clone ranks as large. This likely reflects a read error, since a far larger clone is one base away. The chain links TRGV9 to TRGJP. Germline CDR1 GITISATS, CDR2 ISYDGTV (reference sequence). With V trimmed by 2 bases and J by 2 bases, 0 bases remained unmatched. The CDR3 is 16 residues long. The CDR3 protein is CALWEGQELGKKIKVF. Here the CDR3 DNA reads TGTGCCTTGTGGGAGGGGCAAGAGTTGGGCAAAAAAATCAAGGTATTT.

This clone is large within its sample. The chain combines TRGV10 with TRGJP1. TRGV10 is given ORF status, its function remaining uncertain. There are 13 residues in the CDR3. The trim removed 8 bases at V and 5 bases at J, leaving 6 bases unmatched. This chain's CDR3 is CAAWDYTGWFKIF. CDR3 coding DNA: TGTGCTGCGTGGGATTATACTGGTTGGTTCAAGATATTT.

This clone is judged medium-sized. No DNA is shown, since the ends of the CDR3 on it are uncertain; the CDR3 is the one TCRdb lists. Other DNA sequences in the sample encode the same CDR3. The V gene is TRGV2; the J gene was not called. The CDR3 is made up of 29 amino acids, end residues included. CDR1 is EGSNGY and CDR2 is YDSYNSKV in the germline V gene. This chain's CDR3 is CATWDGLRNSLAVEQHLLSQVSIGRIQHF.

J is TRGJ1 or TRGJ2 and V is TRGV9. In the absence of a J gene in TCRdb, the DNA was matched to germline to assign it here. The length of the CDR3 is 16 residues. V lost 0 bases to trimming and J lost 3 bases; unmatched junction nucleotides: 11. Germline V CDR1 and CDR2: GITISATS, ISYDGTV (reference sequence). CDR3 loop: CALWEVLGIAYYKKLF. DNA of the CDR3: TGTGCCTTGTGGGAGGTGCTAGGTATCGCTTATTATAAGAAACTCTTT.

The chain couples TRGV9 to TRGJP. TCRdb does not report a J gene; here it was assigned by matching the DNA to germline references. V was clipped by 11 bases and J by 16 bases; unmatched bases: 20. CDR1 and CDR2 from the germline V gene are GITISATS and ISYDGTV (reference sequence). The CDR3 is 15 residues long. For the CDR3, the DNA is TGTGCCTGTGGGAGGAAGAGTTGGGCAAAAAAAATCAAGGTATTT. This gives the protein CACGRKSWAKKIKVF.

Relative to its sample, this clone is large (0.1 to 1%). This CDR3 is also generated by other DNA sequences in the sample. The rearrangement uses TRGV9 and TRGJP. This CDR3 spans 17 amino acids. Trimming took 0 bases from V and 5 from J; bases not matched to a gene: 4. CDR1 and CDR2 (germline): GITISATS, ISYDGTV (reference sequence). Here the CDR3 DNA reads TGTGCCTTGTGGGAGGTGCTGGAAGAGTTGGGCAAAAAAATCAAGGTATTT. Translating gives CALWEVLEELGKKIKVF.

Notes on this clone: TCRdb lists a protein that is different at residue 6 from the translated DNA; the protein given here uses the DNA translation. The rearrangement joins TRGV9 to TRGJ1 or TRGJ2. The J gene comes from matching the DNA to germline here; TCRdb lacks it. Germline CDR1 and CDR2: GITISATS and ISYDGTV (reference sequence). The CDR3 consists of 13 residues. V trimming: 3 bases; J trimming: 3 bases; junction bases outside the gene matches: 5. The CDR3 protein is CALWETLYYKKLF. CDR3 nucleotides: TGTGCCTTGTGGGAGACCCTTTATTATAAGAAACTCTTT.

This clone was recorded a few times. The protein that TCRdb holds for this DNA derives from a much larger clone and differs from the translated DNA at residue 7, which likely indicates a read error; the protein shown here is translated from the DNA. The J gene is uncalled and the V gene is TRGV9. This CDR3 contains 10 residues. The V gene's germline CDR1 is GITISATS and CDR2 ISYDGTV (reference sequence). The CDR3 region has the DNA TGTGCCTTGTGGGAGGTGATAAAACTCTTT. Protein sequence: CALWEVIKLF.

Of note for this clone: It is likely a read error: a sequence one base away is far more abundant. V is TRGV9 and J is TRGJP. The CDR3 runs to 17 residues. The V and J ends lost 0 bases and 9 bases, in that order; junction bases with no gene match: 8. Germline-derived CDR1 and CDR2 are GITISATS and ISYDGTV (reference sequence). The CDR3 sequence is CALWEVRKGLGKKIKVF. CDR3 sequence (DNA): TGTGCCTTGTGGGAGGTGCGGAAAGGGTTGGGCAAAAAAATCAAGGTATTT.

By share, this clone counts as large. The chain joins TRGV10 to TRGJ1 or TRGJ2. TRGV10 is an ORF for which the function is uncertain. There are 12 residues in the CDR3. V lost 9 bases and J lost 3; bases outside the gene matches: 6. The CDR3, as DNA: TGTGCTGCGTGCCACCTTTATTATAAGAAACTCTTT. Its protein is CAACHLYYKKLF.

This clone is deemed large. This may come from a read error, since a much larger clone is one base off. Additional DNA sequences in this sample encode the identical CDR3. The chain employs TRGV9 and TRGJP. This CDR3 contains 15 residues. CDR1 is GITISATS and CDR2 is ISYDGTV in the germline V gene (reference sequence). The junction had 0 bases not matched to a gene; V was cut back by 1 base and J by 6 bases. CDR3 coding DNA: TGTGCCTTGTGGGAGGTAGAGTTGGGCAAAAAAATCAAGGTATTT. This encodes CALWEVELGKKIKVF.

This clone is deemed medium-sized. The V call is TRGV9, the J call TRGJP. Germline CDR1 is GITISATS and CDR2 is ISYDGTV (reference sequence). CDR3 length: 17 residues. Losses at the gene ends were 3 bases for V and 4 bases for J; bases not matched to a gene: 6. The CDR3 nucleotides read TGTGCCTTGTGGGAGACCTCTCAAGAGTTGGGCAAAAAAATCAAGGTATTT. This translates into CALWETSQELGKKIKVF.

A word on this clone: TCRdb's protein, taken from a much larger clone, differs from this DNA's translation at residue 6, likely owing to a read error; the protein displayed comes from the DNA. This chain connects TRGV9 to TRGJP. Per the germline V gene, CDR1 is GITISATS and CDR2 is ISYDGTV (reference sequence). CDR3 length: 16 amino acids. V gave up 3 bases and J gave up 5 bases; unmatched junction bases: 4. In DNA, the CDR3 is TGTGCCTTGTGGGAGACTGAAGAGTTGGGCAAAAAAATCAAGGTATTT. Translation: CALWETEELGKKIKVF.

This clone rates as large (0.1 to 1%). This chain links TRGV9 with TRGJP. The CDR3 has 17 residues. Germline CDR1 GITISATS, CDR2 ISYDGTV (reference sequence). Trimming cost V 4 bases and J 7 bases; bases outside gene matches: 10. CDR3 region: CALWDQLRELGKKIKVF. The CDR3 DNA is TGTGCCTTGTGGGATCAATTGCGGGAGTTGGGCAAAAAAATCAAGGTATTT.

This clone is deemed large. V gene TRGV9 combines with J gene TRGJP. Germline CDR1 and CDR2: GITISATS and ISYDGTV (reference sequence). The CDR3 contains 14 residues. V trimming: 6 bases; J trimming: 4 bases; junction bases outside the gene matches: 0. The CDR3 protein is CALWQELGKKIKVF. CDR3 coding DNA: TGTGCCTTGTGGCAAGAGTTGGGCAAAAAAATCAAGGTATTT.

There are a few counts of this clone. The protein held in TCRdb is that of a much larger clone and does not match this DNA's translation at residue 3, likely because of a read error; the protein shown is translated from the DNA. The V and J genes are TRGV2 and TRGJP2. Germline loops: CDR1 EGSNGY, CDR2 YDSYNSKV. The CDR3 extends over 14 amino acids. This chain's CDR3 is CAAWDGLESWIKTF. The CDR3 coding sequence is TGTGCCGCCTGGGACGGGCTAGAGAGTTGGATCAAGACGTTT.

Comments on this clone: The TCRdb record carries a much larger clone's protein, which differs from this DNA's translation at residue 7; a read error is the likely cause, and the protein listed here is the DNA translation. The chain is built from TRGV4 and TRGJ1 or TRGJ2. The CDR3 spans 13 residues. V lost 0 bases, J lost 6 bases, and 5 bases stayed unmatched. Germline CDR1 is EGSTGY and CDR2 is YDSYTSSV. CDR3 residues: CATWDGNGYKKLF. CDR3 sequence (DNA): TGTGCCACCTGGGATGGGAACGGTTATAAGAAACTCTTT.

By frequency in the sample, this clone is large. The same CDR3 is also encoded by other DNA sequences in this sample. The rearrangement uses TRGV9 and TRGJP. J lost 4 bases, V lost 2 bases, and 2 bases had no gene match. The CDR3 has 16 amino acids. Germline assignment: CDR1 GITISATS and CDR2 ISYDGTV (reference sequence). The CDR3 loop is CALWEAQELGKKIKVF. For the CDR3, the DNA is TGTGCCTTGTGGGAGGCCCAAGAGTTGGGCAAAAAAATCAAGGTATTT.

Concerning this clone: The translation of this DNA and the TCRdb protein of a much larger clone differ at residue 5, probably owing to a read error; the protein shown here is translated from the DNA. The chain has TRGV9 and TRGJP. CDR3 size: 16 residues. Germline CDR1 GITISATS, CDR2 ISYDGTV (reference sequence). The CDR3 DNA reads as TGTGCCTTGTGGGGGGTGCAAGAGTTGGGCAAAAAAATCAAGGTATTT. Translated, it gives CALWGVQELGKKIKVF.

In its sample, this clone is large. The chain links TRGV5 to TRGJ1 or TRGJ2. After removal of 9 bases from V and 6 bases from J, the junction contained 5 bases not matched to a gene. CDR1 is VINAFY, CDR2 YDVSNSKD, per germline. The CDR3 has 10 amino acids. Written as DNA, the CDR3 is TGTGCCACCCAAATTTATAAGAAACTCTTT. Amino acids: CATQIYKKLF.

About this clone: TCRdb pairs this DNA with a much larger clone's protein that differs at residue 8, likely a read error; the protein shown was translated from the DNA. The genes are TRGV9 and TRGJP. Germline V gene lookup returns CDR1 GITISATS and CDR2 ISYDGTV (reference sequence). This CDR3 comprises 14 residues. The CDR3 nucleotides read TGTGCCTTGTGGGAAGAGTTGAGCAAAAAAATCAAGGTATTT. Its translation: CALWEELSKKIKVF.

In its sample, this clone ranks as medium-sized. V gene TRGV4 combines with J gene TRGJP2. The germline CDR1 and CDR2 sequences are EGSTGY and YDSYTSSV. J gave up 2 bases and V 2 bases, and 5 bases lay outside the gene matches. The CDR3 spans 15 residues. For the CDR3, the DNA is TGTGCCACCTGGGATGCGCCGAGTAGTGATTGGATCAAGACGTTT. Protein: CATWDAPSSDWIKTF.